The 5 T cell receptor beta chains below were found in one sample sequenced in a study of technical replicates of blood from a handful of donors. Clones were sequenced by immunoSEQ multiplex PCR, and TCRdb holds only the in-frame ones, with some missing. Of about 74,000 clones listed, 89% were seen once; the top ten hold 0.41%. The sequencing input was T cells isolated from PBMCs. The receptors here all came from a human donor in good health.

The CDR3 coding sequence is TGTGCCAGCAGATCTACAGGGGTTCAGTTCTTC. This translates into CASRSTGVQFF. The chain is built from TRBV6-5 and TRBJ2-1, with 7 bases fitting TRBD1. This CDR3 is built from 11 residues. The junction had 6 bases not matched to a gene; V was cut back by 6 bases and J by 13 bases. The germline gives CDR1 MNHEY, CDR2 SVGAGI.

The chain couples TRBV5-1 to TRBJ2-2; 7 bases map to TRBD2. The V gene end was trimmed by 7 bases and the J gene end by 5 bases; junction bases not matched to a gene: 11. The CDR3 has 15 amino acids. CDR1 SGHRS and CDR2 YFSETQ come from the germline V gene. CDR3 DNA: TGCGCCAGCTCCCAAGAGGCGGGAGTAACCGGGGAGCTGTTTTTT. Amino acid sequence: CASSQEAGVTGELFF. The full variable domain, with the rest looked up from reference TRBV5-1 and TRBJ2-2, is KAGVTQTPRYLIKTRGQQVTLSCSPISGHRSVSWYQQTPGQGLQFLFEYFSETQRNKGNFPGRFSGRQFSNSRSEMNVSTLELGDSALYLCASSQEAGVTGELFFGEGSRLTVL.

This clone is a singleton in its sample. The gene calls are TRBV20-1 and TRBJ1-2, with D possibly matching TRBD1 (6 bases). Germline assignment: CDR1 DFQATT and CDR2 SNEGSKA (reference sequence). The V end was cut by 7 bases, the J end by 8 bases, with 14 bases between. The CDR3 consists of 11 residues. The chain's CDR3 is CSERNRVGYTF. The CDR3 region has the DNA TGCAGTGAGAGAAACAGGGTCGGCTACACCTTC.

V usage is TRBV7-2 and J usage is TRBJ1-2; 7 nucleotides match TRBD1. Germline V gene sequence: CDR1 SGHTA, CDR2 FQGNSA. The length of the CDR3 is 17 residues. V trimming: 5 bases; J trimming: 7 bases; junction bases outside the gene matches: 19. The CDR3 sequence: CASSRPTGEVALSGYTF. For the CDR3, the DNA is TGTGCCAGCAGCCGGCCCACAGGGGAGGTGGCCCTTAGTGGCTACACCTTC. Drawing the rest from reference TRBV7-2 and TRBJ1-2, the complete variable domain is GAGVSQSPSNKVTEKGKDVELRCDPISGHTALYWYRQSLGQGLEFLIYFQGNSAPDKSGLPSDRFSAERTGGSVSTLTIQRTQQEDSAVYLCASSRPTGEVALSGYTFGSGTRLTVV.

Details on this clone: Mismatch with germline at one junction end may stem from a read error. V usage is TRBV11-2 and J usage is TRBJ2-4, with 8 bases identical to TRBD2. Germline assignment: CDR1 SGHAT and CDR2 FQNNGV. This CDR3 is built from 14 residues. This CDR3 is CASSFGLAQNIQYF. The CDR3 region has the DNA TGTGCCAGCAGCTTCGGACTAGCCCAAAACATTCAGTACTTC. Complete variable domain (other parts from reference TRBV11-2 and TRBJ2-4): EAGVAQSPRYKIIEKRQSVAFWCNPISGHATLYWYQQILGQGPKLLIQFQNNGVVDDSQLPKDRFSAERLKGVDSTLKIQPAKLEDSAVYLCASSFGLAQNIQYFGAGTRLSVL.